The source of this T cell receptor (beta chain) is a study of blood T cell repertoires in COVID-19 (TCRdb year 2020). Looking at the study overall: The collaborator samples originated in the United States, Italy and Spain and spanned the acute and convalescent phases of COVID-19. The material from the prospective study consisted of cDNA or gDNA derived from T cells, B-cell-depleted T cells, or PBMCs. Subjects who had been exposed to COVID-19, were actively infected with it, or had recovered from it provided the deeply sampled blood TCRbeta repertoires that made up the dataset. The repertoires were released in a freely available public database meant as a resource for research on the immune response to SARS-CoV-2. The samples were drawn from two sources: the first 160 participants of the ongoing ImmuneRACE study, and 1,000 to 1,500 subjects contributed by 6 global collaborators. Sample metadata almost always included a de-identified subject ID, COVID-19 status, age in years and sex. Where HLA class I and class II types were available, the types were taken from metadata supplied by the sample provider, not from assay-based typing. What the work shows at the level of the full study, not this receptor alone: The quantity of clinical and demographic metadata differed by source and by participant and was supplied without curation.

Remarks on this clone: Its antigen remains undetermined. Base qualities are missing; no much larger clone stands one base away.

Relative to germline, V is missing 7 bases and J is missing 2 bases, with 9 bases of the junction outside any gene match. Reading from cysteine to phenylalanine, the CDR3 counts 17 amino acids. The only DNA kept is the CDR3, 51 bases in frame from the first base. Looking up the germline V gene (reference sequence) yields CDR1 WNHNN and CDR2 SYGVQD. TCRbeta CDR3 regions were amplified from genomic DNA using the immunoSEQ Assay, a bias-controlled multiplex PCR. Per the source publication's procedure: The number of nucleated cells in each sample was estimated by amplification of reference gene primers within the assay. To quantify the absolute abundance of each unique TCRbeta CDR3 rearrangement, sequence reads were collapsed and filtered. For each sample, productive Simpson clonality was calculated as the square root of Simpson's diversity index across productive rearrangements. Entries here come from immuneACCESS through TCRdb and include only in-frame sequences with V and J called. Some clones fail to appear in such tables; in the studies checked, an unresolved V gene covers under half of the shortfall, and the cause of the remainder is unknown. V and J calls and clone size follow that table, whereas D and trimming were derived from the DNA. In this sample the table shows some 38,000 clones, 91% of which occur a single time. The ten largest account for approximately 14% of the sample.

Whole blood was collected in K2EDTA tubes by collaborating institutions according to the institutions' own protocols. Collaborator samples were shipped for TCRbeta analysis as frozen whole blood, isolated PBMCs, or DNA extracted from either sample type. The chain uses TRBV10-1 and TRBJ2-2; the central 11 bases match TRBD2. Sample: peripheral blood. The TCR originated in a woman aged 30 to 39 in a cohort sampled during active COVID-19. The DNA sequence is given as TGCGCCAGCAACATTCCGGGACTAGCGGCTAACACCGGGGAGCTGTTTTTT. Its translation is CASNIPGLAANTGELFF.